This T cell receptor beta chain was recovered during a study of TIL therapy for anti-PD-1-resistant metastatic lung cancer. About the research overall: Median patient age was 54, ranging about 38-80 years. Median tumor mutation burden was roughly 1.5 mutations per megabase. Findings of the study overall: The baseline peripheral repertoire was partially replaced by infused TIL clonotypes that later decayed.

The CDR3 extends over 17 amino acids. Germline CDR1 MGHRA, CDR2 YSYEKL. Deletions cut 3 bases from V and 1 base from J, with 18 bases between. The libraries were made with immunoSEQ v3. Method: immunoSEQ multiplex PCR; TCRdb's copy keeps in-frame clones and lacks some. The profile shows 55,000 to 65,000 clones, under 75% of them singletons. Noted time point: pre-treatment sample, taken before nivolumab and TIL therapy. With respect to this clone: Its matching antigen is unknown.

Source: blood, taken at baseline. The rearrangement links TRBV4-1 to TRBJ1-1; D is perhaps TRBD1 (5 bases). This TCR came from a person between 30 and 80 years old with non-small cell lung cancer. The CDR3 bases are TGCGCCAGCAGCCAGACACCCGGGGACCCCGAGAACACTGAAGCTTTCTTT. Translated: CASSQTPGDPENTEAFF.